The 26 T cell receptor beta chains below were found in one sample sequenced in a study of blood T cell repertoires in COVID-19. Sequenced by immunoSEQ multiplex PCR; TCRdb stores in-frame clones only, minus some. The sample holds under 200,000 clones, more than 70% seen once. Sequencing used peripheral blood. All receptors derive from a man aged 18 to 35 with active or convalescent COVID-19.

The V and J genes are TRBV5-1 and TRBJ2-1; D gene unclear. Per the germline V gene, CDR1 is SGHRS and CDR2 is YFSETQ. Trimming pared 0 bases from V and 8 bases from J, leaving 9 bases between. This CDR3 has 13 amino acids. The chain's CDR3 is CASSLDLEYEQFF. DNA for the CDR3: TGCGCCAGCAGCTTGGACCTGGAGTATGAGCAGTTCTTC.

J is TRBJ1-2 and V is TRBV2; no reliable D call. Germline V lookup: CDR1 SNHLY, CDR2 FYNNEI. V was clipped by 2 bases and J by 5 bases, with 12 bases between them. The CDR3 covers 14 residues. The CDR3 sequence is CASSERLTTYGYTF. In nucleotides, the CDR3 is TGTGCCAGCAGTGAACGTTTGACAACATATGGCTACACCTTC.

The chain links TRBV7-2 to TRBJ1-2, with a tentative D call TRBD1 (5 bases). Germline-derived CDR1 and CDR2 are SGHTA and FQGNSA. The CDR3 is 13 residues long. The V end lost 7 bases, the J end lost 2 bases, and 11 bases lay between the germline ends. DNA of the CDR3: TGTGCCAGCACGATGACAGCAAACTATGGCTACACCTTC. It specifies CASTMTANYGYTF.

Here the CDR3 reads CASSLQGAEGPEQYF. In nucleotides, the CDR3 is TGCGCCAGCAGCTTACAGGGGGCGGAAGGTCCCGAGCAGTACTTC. The V call is TRBV5-1, the J call TRBJ2-7; 9 bases line up with TRBD1. Germline assignment: CDR1 SGHRS and CDR2 YFSETQ. The CDR3 consists of 15 residues. Germline trimming cut 2 bases from V and 6 bases from J; bases unmatched to any gene: 9. Based on the CDR3 plus reference TRBV5-1 and TRBJ2-7, the full variable domain is KAGVTQTPRYLIKTRGQQVTLSCSPISGHRSVSWYQQTPGQGLQFLFEYFSETQRNKGNFPGRFSGRQFSNSRSEMNVSTLELGDSALYLCASSLQGAEGPEQYFGPGTRLTVT.

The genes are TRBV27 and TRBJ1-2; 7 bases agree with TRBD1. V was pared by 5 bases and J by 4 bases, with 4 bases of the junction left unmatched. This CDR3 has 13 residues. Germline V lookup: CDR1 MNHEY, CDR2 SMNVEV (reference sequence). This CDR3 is CASSPRDSYGYTF. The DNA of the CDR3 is TGTGCCAGCAGTCCCCGGGACAGCTATGGCTACACCTTC.

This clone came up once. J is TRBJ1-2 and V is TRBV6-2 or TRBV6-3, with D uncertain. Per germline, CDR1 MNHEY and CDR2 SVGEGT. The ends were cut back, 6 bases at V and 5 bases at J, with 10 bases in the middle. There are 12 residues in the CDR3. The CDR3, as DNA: TGTGCCAGCAGCCTACTTTTATATGGCTACACCTTC. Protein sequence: CASSLLLYGYTF.

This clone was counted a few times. CDR3 region: CASSLASGGAIAETQYF. In nucleotides, the CDR3 is TGTGCCAGCAGCTTAGCTAGCGGGGGGGCGATTGCAGAGACCCAGTACTTC. The chain uses TRBV7-9 and TRBJ2-5; TRBD2 agrees at 11 bases. V dropped 0 bases and J dropped 4; count of bases not matched to a gene: 7. Germline CDR1 SEHNR, CDR2 FQNEAQ (reference sequence). This CDR3 has 17 residues.

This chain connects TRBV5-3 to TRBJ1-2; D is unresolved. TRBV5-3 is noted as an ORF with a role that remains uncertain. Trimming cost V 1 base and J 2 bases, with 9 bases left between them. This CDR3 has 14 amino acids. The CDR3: CARSLLVRNYGYTF. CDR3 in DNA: TGTGCCAGAAGCTTGTTAGTAAGAAACTATGGCTACACCTTC.

CDR3 sequence (DNA): TGCGCCAGCAGCTATGGACAGGGTGGCCATACGCAGTATTTT. It is translated as CASSYGQGGHTQYF. The chain employs TRBV5-1 and TRBJ2-3; the match to TRBD1 covers 8 bases. V gave up 3 bases and J gave up 7 bases; unmatched junction bases: 7. This CDR3 is built from 14 residues. The V gene's germline CDR1 is SGHRS and CDR2 YFSETQ.

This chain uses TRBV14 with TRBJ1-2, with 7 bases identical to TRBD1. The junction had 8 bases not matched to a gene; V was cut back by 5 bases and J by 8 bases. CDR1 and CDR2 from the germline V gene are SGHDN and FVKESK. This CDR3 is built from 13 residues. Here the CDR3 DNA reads TGTGCCAGCAGCTCAGGGGGTTTCTACGGCTACACCTTC. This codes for CASSSGGFYGYTF.

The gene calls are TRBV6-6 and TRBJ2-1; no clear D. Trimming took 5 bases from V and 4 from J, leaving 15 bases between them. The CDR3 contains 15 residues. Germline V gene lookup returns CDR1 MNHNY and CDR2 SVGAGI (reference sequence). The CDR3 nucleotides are TGTGCCAGCAGTACCACCCCGGTTACTTACAATGAGCAGTTCTTC. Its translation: CASSTTPVTYNEQFF.

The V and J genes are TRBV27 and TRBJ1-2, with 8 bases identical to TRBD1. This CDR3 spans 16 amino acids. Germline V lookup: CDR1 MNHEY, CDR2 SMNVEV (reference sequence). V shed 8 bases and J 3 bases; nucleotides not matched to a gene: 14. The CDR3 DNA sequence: TGTGCCAGCGGCCCGCCCCTCAGGGGGCGCCACTATGGCTACACCTTC. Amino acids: CASGPPLRGRHYGYTF.

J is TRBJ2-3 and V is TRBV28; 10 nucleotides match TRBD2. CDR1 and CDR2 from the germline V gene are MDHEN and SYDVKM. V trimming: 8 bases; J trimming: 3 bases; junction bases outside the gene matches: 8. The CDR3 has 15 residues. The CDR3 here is CASVSGGTETDTQYF. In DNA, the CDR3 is TGTGCCAGCGTTAGCGGGGGGACTGAAACAGATACGCAGTATTTT.

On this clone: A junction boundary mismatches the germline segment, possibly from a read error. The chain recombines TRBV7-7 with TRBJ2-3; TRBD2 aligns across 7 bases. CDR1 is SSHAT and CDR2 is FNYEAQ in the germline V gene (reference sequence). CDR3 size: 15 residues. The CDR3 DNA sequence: TGTGCTAGCAGCCCCGCCGACGGGAGGACAGATACGCAGTATTTT. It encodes CASSPADGRTDTQYF.

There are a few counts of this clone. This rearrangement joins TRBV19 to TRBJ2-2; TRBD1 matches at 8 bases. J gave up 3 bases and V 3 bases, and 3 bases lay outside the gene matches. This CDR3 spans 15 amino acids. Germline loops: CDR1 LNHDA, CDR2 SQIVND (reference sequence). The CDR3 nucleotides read TGTGCCAGTAGTATCAGGGGGCGCGACACCGGGGAGCTGTTTTTT. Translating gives CASSIRGRDTGELFF.

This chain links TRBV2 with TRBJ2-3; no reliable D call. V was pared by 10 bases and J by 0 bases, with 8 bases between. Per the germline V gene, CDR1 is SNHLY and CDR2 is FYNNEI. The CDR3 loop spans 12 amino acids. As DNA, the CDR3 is TGTGCCACGTCCCTCAGCACAGATACGCAGTATTTT. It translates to CATSLSTDTQYF.

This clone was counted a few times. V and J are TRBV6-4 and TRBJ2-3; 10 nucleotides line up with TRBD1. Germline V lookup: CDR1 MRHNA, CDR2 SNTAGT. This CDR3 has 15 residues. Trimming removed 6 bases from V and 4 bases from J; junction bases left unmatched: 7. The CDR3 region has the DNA TGTGCCAGCAGAGCCGGGACAGGGGATTCAGATACGCAGTATTTT. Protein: CASRAGTGDSDTQYF.

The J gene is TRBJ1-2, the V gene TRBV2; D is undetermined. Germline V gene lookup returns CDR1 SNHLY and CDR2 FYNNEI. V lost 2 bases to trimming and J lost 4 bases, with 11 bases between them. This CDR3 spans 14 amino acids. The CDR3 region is CASSERGLLYGYTF. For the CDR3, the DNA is TGTGCCAGCAGTGAACGAGGACTCCTCTATGGCTACACCTTC.

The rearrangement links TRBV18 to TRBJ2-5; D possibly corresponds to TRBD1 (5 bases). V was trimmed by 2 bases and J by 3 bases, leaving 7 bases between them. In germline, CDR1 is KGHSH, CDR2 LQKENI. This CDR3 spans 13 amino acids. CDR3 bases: TGTGCCAGCTCACCAGGGGCCGAAGAGACCCAGTACTTC. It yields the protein CASSPGAEETQYF.

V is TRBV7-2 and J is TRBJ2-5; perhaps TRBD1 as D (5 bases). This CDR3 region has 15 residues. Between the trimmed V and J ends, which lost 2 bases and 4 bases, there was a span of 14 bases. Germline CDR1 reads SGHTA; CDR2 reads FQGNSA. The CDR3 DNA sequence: TGTGCCAGCAGCTTAAGGGGCGCGGCTCTAGAGACCCAGTACTTC. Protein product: CASSLRGAALETQYF.

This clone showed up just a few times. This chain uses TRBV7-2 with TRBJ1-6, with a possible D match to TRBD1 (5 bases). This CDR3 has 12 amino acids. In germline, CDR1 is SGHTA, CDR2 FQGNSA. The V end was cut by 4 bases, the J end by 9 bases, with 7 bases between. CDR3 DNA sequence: TGTGCCAGCAGCTCCGGGGGTTCACCCCTCCACTTT. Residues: CASSSGGSPLHF.

CDR3 DNA: TGTGCCAGCAGTGAACTAGACGAGCAGTACTTC. Its protein is CASSELDEQYF. This chain links TRBV2 with TRBJ2-7; D is ambiguous. This CDR3 spans 11 amino acids. CDR1 and CDR2 from the germline V gene are SNHLY and FYNNEI. The germline V and J ends were trimmed by 2 bases and 5 bases, with 4 bases remaining between them.

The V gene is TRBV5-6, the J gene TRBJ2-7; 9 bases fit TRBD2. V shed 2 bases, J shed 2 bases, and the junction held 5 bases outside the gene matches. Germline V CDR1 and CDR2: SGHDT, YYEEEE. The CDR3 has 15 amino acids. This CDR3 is CASSLMTSGPYEQYF. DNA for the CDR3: TGTGCCAGCAGCTTAATGACTAGCGGCCCCTACGAGCAGTACTTC. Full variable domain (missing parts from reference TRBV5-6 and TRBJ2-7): DAGVTQSPTHLIKTRGQQVTLRCSPKSGHDTVSWYQQALGQGPQFIFQYYEEEERQRGNFPDRFSGHQFPNYSSELNVNALLLGDSALYLCASSLMTSGPYEQYFGPGTRLTVT.

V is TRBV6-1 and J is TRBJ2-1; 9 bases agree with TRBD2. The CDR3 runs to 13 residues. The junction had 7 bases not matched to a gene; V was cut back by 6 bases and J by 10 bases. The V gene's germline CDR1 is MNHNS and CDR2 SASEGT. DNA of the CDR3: TGTGCCAGCAGACCTAGCGGGGCTAGCGAGCAGTTCTTC. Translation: CASRPSGASEQFF.

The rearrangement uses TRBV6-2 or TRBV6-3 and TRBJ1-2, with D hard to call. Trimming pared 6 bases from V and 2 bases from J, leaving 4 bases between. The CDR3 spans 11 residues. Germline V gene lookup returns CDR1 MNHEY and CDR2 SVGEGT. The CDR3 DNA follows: TGTGCCAGCAGCATAAACTATGGCTACACCTTC. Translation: CASSINYGYTF.

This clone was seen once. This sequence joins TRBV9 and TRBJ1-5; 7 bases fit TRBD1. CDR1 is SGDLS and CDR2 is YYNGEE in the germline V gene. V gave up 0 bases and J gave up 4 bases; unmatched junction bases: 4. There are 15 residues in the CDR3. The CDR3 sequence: CASSVEQGTNQPQHF. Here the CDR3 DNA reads TGTGCCAGCAGCGTAGAACAGGGGACTAATCAGCCCCAGCATTTT.